The T cell receptor (beta chain) under discussion was sequenced for a study of T cell changes during pregnancy in multiple sclerosis. The germline gives CDR1 SGHDT, CDR2 YYEEEE. This CDR3 comprises 13 residues. V lost 4 bases to trimming and J lost 8 bases; unmatched junction nucleotides: 8. Assay: immunoSEQ multiplex PCR; the TCRdb copy retains only in-frame clones and omits some. The repertoire consists of tens of thousands of clones, with more than 90% occurring once and the leading ten covering about 2%. This material consisted of CD4+ T cells from peripheral blood mononuclear cells, taken after pregnancy. This chain connects TRBV5-6 to TRBJ1-2, with 7 nucleotides matching TRBD1. The TCR originated in a female donor in good health, enrolled as a control in a pregnancy study. The CDR3 DNA follows: TGTGCCAGCAGCGTGACAGGGAAAGGCGGCTACACCTTC. It is translated as CASSVTGKGGYTF.